This T cell receptor (beta chain) was obtained from a study of early T cells in non-severe SARS-CoV-2 infection. Study background: Sequencing of bulk RNA from unsorted whole blood was done, without chain pairing. Study outcomes and limitations: Matching with VDJdb favored anti-spike CD8 responses (missing private and CD4 specificities).

As concerns this clonotype: Antigen unknown.

Individually, cDNA molecules had unique molecular identifiers attached to them. Each CDR3 protein is one row after TCRdb ran MiXCR on the 5' RACE reads. The sample lists about 59,000 distinct CDR3 sequences, roughly 13% seen once, with about 9.3% in the top ten. CDR3 size: 17 residues. With 1 base clipped from V and 4 bases from J, the junction kept 8 bases outside the gene matches. CDR1 is MDHEN, CDR2 SYDVKM, per germline. The sequence derives from an adult who was a healthcare worker with PCR-confirmed SARS-CoV-2 infection or an uninfected control (not recorded which). The chain uses TRBV28 and TRBJ1-3, with 9 bases that match TRBD1. The sample in question was whole blood, obtained at baseline. In DNA form, the CDR3 reads TGTGCCAGCAGTTTATCCTACAGGGGGCGCAGGGGAAACACCATATATTTT. Its translation is CASSLSYRGRRGNTIYF.